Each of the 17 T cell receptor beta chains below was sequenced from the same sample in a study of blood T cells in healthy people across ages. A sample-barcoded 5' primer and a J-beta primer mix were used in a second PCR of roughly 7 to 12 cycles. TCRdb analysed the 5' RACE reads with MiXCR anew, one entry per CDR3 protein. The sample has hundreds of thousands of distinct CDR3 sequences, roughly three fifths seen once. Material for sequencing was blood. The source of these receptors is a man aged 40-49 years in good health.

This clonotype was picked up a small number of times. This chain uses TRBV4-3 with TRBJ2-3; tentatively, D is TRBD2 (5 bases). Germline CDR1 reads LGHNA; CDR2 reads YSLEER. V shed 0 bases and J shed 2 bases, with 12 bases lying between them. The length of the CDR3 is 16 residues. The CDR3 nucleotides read TGCGCCAGCAGCCAAGATCTAAGCGGAGCCACAGATACGCAGTATTTT. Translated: CASSQDLSGATDTQYF.

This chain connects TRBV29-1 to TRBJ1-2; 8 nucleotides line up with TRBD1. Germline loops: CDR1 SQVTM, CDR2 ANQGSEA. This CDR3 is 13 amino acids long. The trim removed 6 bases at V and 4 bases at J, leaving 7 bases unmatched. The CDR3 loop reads CSVARDRSYGYTF. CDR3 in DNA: TGCAGCGTCGCCCGGGACAGGTCCTATGGCTACACCTTC.

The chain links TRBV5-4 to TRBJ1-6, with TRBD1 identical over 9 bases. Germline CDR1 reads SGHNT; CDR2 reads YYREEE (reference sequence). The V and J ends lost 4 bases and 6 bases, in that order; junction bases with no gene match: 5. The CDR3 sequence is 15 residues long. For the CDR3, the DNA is TGTGCCAGCAGCCTGGACAGGGGTTCTAATTCACCCCTCCACTTT. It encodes CASSLDRGSNSPLHF.

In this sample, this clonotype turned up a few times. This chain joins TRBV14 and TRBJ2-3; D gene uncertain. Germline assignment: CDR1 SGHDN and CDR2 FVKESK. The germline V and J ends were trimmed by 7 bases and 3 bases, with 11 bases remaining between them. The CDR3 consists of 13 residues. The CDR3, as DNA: TGTGCCAGCACCGACAACTATACAGATACGCAGTATTTT. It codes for CASTDNYTDTQYF.

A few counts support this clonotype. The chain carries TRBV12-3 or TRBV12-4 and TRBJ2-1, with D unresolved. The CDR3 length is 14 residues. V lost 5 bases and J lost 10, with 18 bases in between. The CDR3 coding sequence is TGTGCCAGCAGTCCCAGGACCCTGGCAGTGGAGCAGTTCTTC. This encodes CASSPRTLAVEQFF.

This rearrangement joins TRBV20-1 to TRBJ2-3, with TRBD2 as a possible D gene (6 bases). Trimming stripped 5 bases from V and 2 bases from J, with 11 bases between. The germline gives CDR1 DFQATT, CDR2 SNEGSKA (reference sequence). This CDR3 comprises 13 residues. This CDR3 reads CSAVAENTDTQYF. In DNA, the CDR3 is TGCAGTGCTGTAGCGGAGAACACAGATACGCAGTATTTT.

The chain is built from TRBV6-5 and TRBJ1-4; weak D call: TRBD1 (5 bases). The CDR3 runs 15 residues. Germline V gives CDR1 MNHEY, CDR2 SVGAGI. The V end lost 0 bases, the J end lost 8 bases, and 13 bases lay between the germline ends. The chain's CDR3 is CASSYSRRQTEKLFF. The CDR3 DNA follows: TGTGCCAGCAGTTACTCGAGGCGACAGACAGAAAAACTGTTTTTT.

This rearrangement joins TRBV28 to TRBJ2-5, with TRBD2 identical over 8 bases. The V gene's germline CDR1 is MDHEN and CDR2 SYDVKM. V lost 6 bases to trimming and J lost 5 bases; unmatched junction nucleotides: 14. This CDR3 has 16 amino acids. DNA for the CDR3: TGTGCCAGCAGATTAACAGCGGGGGAGGCTATTGAGACCCAGTACTTC. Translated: CASRLTAGEAIETQYF.

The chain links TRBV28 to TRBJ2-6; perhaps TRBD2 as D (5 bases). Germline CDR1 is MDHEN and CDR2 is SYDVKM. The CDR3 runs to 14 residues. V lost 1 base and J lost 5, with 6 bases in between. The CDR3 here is CASSLSGRANVLTF. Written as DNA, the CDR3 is TGTGCCAGCAGTTTATCGGGGAGGGCCAACGTCCTGACTTTC.

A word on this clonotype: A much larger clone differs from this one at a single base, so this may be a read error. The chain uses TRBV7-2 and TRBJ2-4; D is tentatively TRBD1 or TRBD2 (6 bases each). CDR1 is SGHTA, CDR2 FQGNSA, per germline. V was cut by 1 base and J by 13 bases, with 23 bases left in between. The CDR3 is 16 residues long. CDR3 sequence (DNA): TGTGCCAGCAGCTTAGACGGGGGCGGCTCCTACAATGAGCAGTACTTC. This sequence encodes CASSLDGGGSYNEQYF.

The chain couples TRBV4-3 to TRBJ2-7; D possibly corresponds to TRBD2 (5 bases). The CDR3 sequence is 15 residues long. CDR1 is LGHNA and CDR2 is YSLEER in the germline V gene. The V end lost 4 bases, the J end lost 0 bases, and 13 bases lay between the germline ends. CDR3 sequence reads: CASSPGRGTSYEQYF. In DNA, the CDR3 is TGCGCCAGCAGCCCCGGACGGGGAACCTCCTACGAGCAGTACTTC.

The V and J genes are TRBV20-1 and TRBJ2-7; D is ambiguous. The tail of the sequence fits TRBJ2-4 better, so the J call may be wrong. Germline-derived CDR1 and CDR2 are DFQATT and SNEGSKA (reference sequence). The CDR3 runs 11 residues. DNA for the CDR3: TGCAGTGCCCCTGATAAAGACATTCAGTACTTC. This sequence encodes CSAPDKDIQYF.

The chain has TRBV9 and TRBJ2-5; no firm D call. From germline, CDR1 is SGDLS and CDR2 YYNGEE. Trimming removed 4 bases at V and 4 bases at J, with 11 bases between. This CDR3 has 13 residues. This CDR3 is CASSPAPGETQYF. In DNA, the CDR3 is TGTGCCAGCAGCCCCGCCCCCGGAGAGACCCAGTACTTC.

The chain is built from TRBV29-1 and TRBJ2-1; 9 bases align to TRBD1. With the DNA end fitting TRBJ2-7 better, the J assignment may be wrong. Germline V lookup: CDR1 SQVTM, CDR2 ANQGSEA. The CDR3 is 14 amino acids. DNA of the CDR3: TGCAGCGGGACCGGGACAGGGTCCTACAATGAGCAGTACTTC. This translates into CSGTGTGSYNEQYF.

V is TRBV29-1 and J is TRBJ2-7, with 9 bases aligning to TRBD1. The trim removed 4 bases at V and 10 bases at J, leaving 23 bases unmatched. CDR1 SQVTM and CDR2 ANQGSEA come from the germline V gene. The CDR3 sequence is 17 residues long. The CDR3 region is CSVALVEGDRDWQIQYF. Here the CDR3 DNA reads TGCAGCGTTGCACTAGTCGAAGGGGACAGGGATTGGCAGATCCAGTACTTC.

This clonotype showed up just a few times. This chain's CDR3 is CASSPTSGTGVFNEQFF. The CDR3 region has the DNA TGTGCCAGCTCACCAACATCCGGGACAGGGGTCTTCAATGAGCAGTTCTTC. The V and J genes are TRBV18 and TRBJ2-1; TRBD1 agrees at 10 bases. The V gene's germline CDR1 is KGHSH and CDR2 LQKENI. The J segment lost 6 bases and the V segment lost 2 bases, leaving 10 bases of the junction unmatched. This CDR3 contains 17 residues.

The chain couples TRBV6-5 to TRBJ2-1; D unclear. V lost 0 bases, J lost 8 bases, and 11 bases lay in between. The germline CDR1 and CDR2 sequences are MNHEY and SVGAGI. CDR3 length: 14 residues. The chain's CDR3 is CASSYSAAYYEQFF. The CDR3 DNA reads TGTGCCAGCAGTTACTCCGCAGCTTACTATGAGCAGTTCTTC.